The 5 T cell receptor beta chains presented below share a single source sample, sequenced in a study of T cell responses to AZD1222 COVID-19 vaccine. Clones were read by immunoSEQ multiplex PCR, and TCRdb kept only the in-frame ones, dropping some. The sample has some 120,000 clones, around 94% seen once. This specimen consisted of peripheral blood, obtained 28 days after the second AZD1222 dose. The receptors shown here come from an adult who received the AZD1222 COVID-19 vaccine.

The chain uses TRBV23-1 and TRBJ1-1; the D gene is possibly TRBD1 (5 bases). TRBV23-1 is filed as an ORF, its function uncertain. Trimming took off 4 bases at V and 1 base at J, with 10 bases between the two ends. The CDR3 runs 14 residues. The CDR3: CASSLGTANTEAFF. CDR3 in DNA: TGCGCCAGCAGTCTGGGGACGGCGAACACTGAAGCTTTCTTT.

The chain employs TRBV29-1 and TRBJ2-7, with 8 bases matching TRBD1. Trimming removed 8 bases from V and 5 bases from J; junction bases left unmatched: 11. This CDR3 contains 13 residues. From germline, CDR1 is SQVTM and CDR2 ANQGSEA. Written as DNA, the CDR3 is TGCAGCTTTCGGACAGGGCACAACAACGAGCAGTACTTC. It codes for CSFRTGHNNEQYF.

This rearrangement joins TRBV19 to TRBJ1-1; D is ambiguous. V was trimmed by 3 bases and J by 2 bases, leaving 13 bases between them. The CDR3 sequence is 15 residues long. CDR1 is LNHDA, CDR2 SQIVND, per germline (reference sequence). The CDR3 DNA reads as TGTGCCAGTAGTATCTTCGTCGGGGATAACACTGAAGCTTTCTTT. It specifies CASSIFVGDNTEAFF.

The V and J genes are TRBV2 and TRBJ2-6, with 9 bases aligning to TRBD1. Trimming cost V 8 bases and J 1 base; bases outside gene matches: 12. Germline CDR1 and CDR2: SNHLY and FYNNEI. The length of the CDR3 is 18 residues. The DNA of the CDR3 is TGTGCCAGCTTGAACCCCGGGACAGGGATGTCTGGGGCCAACGTCCTGACTTTC. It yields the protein CASLNPGTGMSGANVLTF.

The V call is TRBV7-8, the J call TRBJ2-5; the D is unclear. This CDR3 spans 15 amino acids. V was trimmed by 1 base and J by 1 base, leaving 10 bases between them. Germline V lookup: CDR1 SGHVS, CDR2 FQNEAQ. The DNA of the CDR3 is TGTGCCAGCAGCTTAGGATGGGCTATCCAAGAGACCCAGTACTTC. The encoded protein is CASSLGWAIQETQYF.